Below, one TCR beta chain is given with its context. This clone came up a few times. No antigen is known for it. Within one base of it there is no much larger clone, and no base qualities were kept. TCRbeta CDR3 regions were amplified from genomic DNA by means of the immunoSEQ Assay, a bias-controlled multiplex PCR. Per the original workflow: The number of nucleated cells in each sample was estimated by amplification of reference gene primers within the assay. To quantify the absolute abundance of each unique TCRbeta CDR3 rearrangement, sequence reads were collapsed and filtered. For each sample, productive Simpson clonality was calculated as the square root of Simpson's diversity index across productive rearrangements. TCRdb took over this immuneACCESS table, retaining in-frame rearrangements with V and J assigned. Such tables are incomplete; in checked studies, under half of the missing clones stem from an unresolved V gene, and the remainder is unexplained. The D gene and trimming were derived from the DNA, and the V and J assignments and clone size from that table. This sample gives about 230,000 clones in total; roughly 85% of them show up just once. Of the sample, 0.85% to 1% falls within the top ten clones.

The sample belongs to a study of blood T cell repertoires in COVID-19 (dated by TCRdb to 2019 to 2021). As for the study more broadly: Collaborator samples came from the United States, Italy and Spain and covered acute and convalescent phases of COVID-19. The material from the prospective study consisted of cDNA or gDNA derived from T cells, B-cell-depleted T cells, or PBMCs. Subjects who had been exposed to COVID-19, were actively infected with it, or had recovered from it provided the deeply sampled blood TCRbeta repertoires that made up the dataset. Samples were obtained from the ongoing ImmuneRACE study (first 160 participants) and from 1,254 subjects provided by 6 global collaborators. Sample metadata almost always included a de-identified subject ID, COVID-19 status, age in years and sex. Where available, HLA class I and class II types were taken from metadata supplied by the sample provider and were not determined by assay-based typing. The repertoires were released in a freely available public database intended as a resource for research on the immune response to SARS-CoV-2.

Study-wide conclusions, independent of this receptor: The quantity of clinical and demographic metadata differed by source and by participant and was supplied without curation.

CDR1 and CDR2 are read off the germline V gene as SGHRS and YFSETQ. The junction carries 15 bases between V and J, which are trimmed by 0 bases and 0 bases respectively. Its CDR3 holds 17 amino acids, cysteine through phenylalanine. This entry keeps only the CDR3 DNA: 51 bases, framed from base 1. Each collaborating institution followed its own protocols to collect whole blood in K2EDTA tubes. For TCRbeta analysis, collaborators shipped samples in one of three forms: frozen whole blood, isolated PBMCs, or DNA extracted from either of those sample types. This chain is built from TRBV5-1 and TRBJ1-1; D gene: possibly TRBD1, on 6 matching bases. This receptor was identified in a man aged 40-50 years with acute or convalescent COVID-19. The sample taken for sequencing was peripheral blood. The CDR3 amino acid sequence is: CASSLDRGAPMNTEAFF. The nucleotide sequence reads TGCGCCAGCAGCTTGGATCGGGGGGCGCCAATGAACACTGAAGCTTTCTTT. Here the CDR3 is joined to the reference TRBV5-1 and TRBJ1-1 genes, and the full variable domain is: KAGVTQTPRYLIKTRGQQVTLSCSPISGHRSVSWYQQTPGQGLQFLFEYFSETQRNKGNFPGRFSGRQFSNSRSEMNVSTLELGDSALYLCASSLDRGAPMNTEAFFGQGTRLTVV.